What follows describes a single T cell receptor beta chain. In its sample, this clone was seen a few times. Its antigen is not yet known. No base quality information exists; no much larger clone differs at one position. This specimen comes from a study of graft-versus-host responses after intestinal transplantation (dated by TCRdb to the early 2020s). As for the study more broadly: Recipients received multivisceral, liver-intestinal, or isolated intestinal transplants. Every recipient was given anti-thymocyte globulin induction, followed by around three years of maintenance tacrolimus and steroids. After intestinal transplantation, graft-versus-host and host-versus-graft alloreactive T cell clones in the graft, circulation and bone marrow were tracked using bulk TCR-beta CDR3 sequencing. Donor T cell macrochimerism was defined as a peak of at least 4% donor T cells among recipient peripheral blood mononuclear cells. Alloreactive clones were identified by sequencing pre-transplant mixed lymphocyte reaction products and comparing these products with unstimulated pre-transplant donor and recipient T cells. The cohort enrolled around 23 intestinal transplant recipients including one retransplant, and 3 patients lacking pretransplant specimens were excluded. Rather than going through the commercial service, samples from three later patients were sequenced in-house on an Illumina MiSeq and processed with MiXCR.

The method behind the library was the immunoSEQ multiplex PCR assay. For most patients, genomic DNA was isolated with the Qiagen DNeasy Blood and Tissue Kit and sent frozen to Adaptive Biotechnologies for TCR sequencing. For most patients, high-throughput TCR-beta CDR3 sequencing of genomic DNA was performed by Adaptive Biotechnologies. The authors processed their data as follows. Adaptive's ImmunoSEQ software supplied the TCR sequencing data for around 19 patients, while MiXCR and VDJtools were used to process a few other patients. To correct CD4 versus CD8 sorting errors, any sequence found in both subsets at a frequency ratio below 5:1 was removed. CDR3 nucleotide sequences shared by donor and recipient were removed because the origin of these sequences could not be assigned. To be classed as alloreactive, a clone needed at least 2-fold expansion over unstimulated cells and a minimum CFSE-low frequency of 0.002% (template counts) or 0.001% (read counts). Mappable clones were those detected in sequenced pre-transplant spleen, lymph node, or MLR CFSE-low populations of the donor or recipient. Cumulative frequency of alloreactive clones was calculated as a percentage of all sequences weighted by copy number. TCRdb carries this immuneACCESS record with in-frame sequences only. Its versions omit some clonotypes, under half of them owing to an unresolved V gene in the studies checked, with the rest unexplained. V and J calls plus clone size are reproduced from that table; the DNA served to infer D and trimming. In all, the sample holds some 86,000 clones, and roughly 91% of those were seen once. More than 0.095% of the sample is taken by the ten largest.

Study-level results and caveats: GvH clones turned up in recipient bone marrow, with some appearing earlier in ileal mucosa or blood, a pattern consistent with an intestinal mucosal origin. Early after transplant, peak levels of circulating GvH clones were found to be associated with declines in HvG clones. The conclusions were limited by the relatively low number and heterogeneity of the intestinal transplant patients. In the allografts of patients with donor T cell macrochimerism, GvH to HvG T cell clonal ratios were high.

Explained via the paper, the time point label denotes: cells obtained before transplantation from donor or recipient. CD3+CD4+ and CD3+CD8+ populations were FACS-sorted from unstimulated pre-transplant donor and recipient cells taken from spleen or lymph nodes. Including the terminal cysteine and phenylalanine, the CDR3 comprises 13 residues. Solely the CDR3 DNA is kept, with 39 bases framed from the first base. The germline V gene yields ENHRY for CDR1 and SYGVKD for CDR2. V sheds 10 bases and J sheds 1 base, leaving 13 bases between their ends. The chain joins TRBV10-3 to TRBJ1-1; the D segment could be TRBD1, given 5 matching bases. The receptor comes from a human donor who received an intestinal transplant. Here the sequenced sample was unstimulated CD4+ T cells sorted from spleen or lymph node cells, taken before intestinal transplant. The DNA sequence is TGTGCCACCCGGATCGGGGGGAACACTGAAGCTTTCTTT. This gives the protein CATRIGGNTEAFF.